What follows are 8 T cell receptor beta chains derived from one specimen sequenced in a study of blood T cell repertoires in COVID-19. Sequencing was performed with immunoSEQ multiplex PCR; in TCRdb, only in-frame clones are kept and a portion is missing. The repertoire includes a few hundred thousand clones, 75% to 90% of them detected once, and about 3% sits in the top ten. The sequenced sample consisted of peripheral blood. These receptors were taken from a woman under 40 with active or convalescent COVID-19.

The chain joins TRBV18 to TRBJ1-1; D possibly corresponds to TRBD1 (6 bases). V gave up 3 bases and J gave up 4 bases, with 9 bases separating them. The CDR3 totals 13 residues. Germline V gene data show CDR1 as KGHSH and CDR2 as LQKENI. This CDR3 is CASSPQGGTEAFF. In DNA form, the CDR3 reads TGTGCCAGCTCACCCCAAGGGGGCACTGAAGCTTTCTTT.

This clone is a singleton in its sample. The chain combines TRBV6-4 with TRBJ1-5; possibly TRBD1 for D (5 bases). CDR3 length: 19 amino acids. The V gene lost 3 bases and the J gene lost 0 bases, with 21 bases spanning the gap. The germline V gene has CDR1 MRHNA and CDR2 SNTAGT. CDR3 nucleotide sequence: TGTGCCAGCAGTGAGACTGGGGCTTCGCGACAGAATAGCAATCAGCCCCAGCATTTT. This sequence encodes CASSETGASRQNSNQPQHF.

This rearrangement joins TRBV25-1 to TRBJ2-3; D perhaps matches TRBD2 (5 bases). Trimming pared 9 bases from V and 2 bases from J, leaving 15 bases between. Germline lookup yields CDR1 MGHDK and CDR2 SYGVNS. The CDR3 has 14 amino acids. CDR3 bases: TGTGCCAGTACCCCGTTCGGGGTCACAGATACGCAGTATTTT. It encodes CASTPFGVTDTQYF.

The chain recombines TRBV28 with TRBJ2-3; the D is unclear. Germline CDR1 MDHEN, CDR2 SYDVKM. The CDR3 is 13 amino acids. Trimming took off 2 bases at V and 3 bases at J, with 6 bases between the two ends. Here the CDR3 reads CASSLTRTDTQYF. DNA of the CDR3: TGTGCCAGCAGTTTAACGCGGACAGATACGCAGTATTTT.

This rearrangement joins TRBV5-6 to TRBJ1-1; D gene uncertain. The CDR3 runs to 13 residues. Germline V gene lookup returns CDR1 SGHDT and CDR2 YYEEEE. Trimming left V 0 bases short and J 1 base short, with 4 bases between. The CDR3 coding sequence is TGTGCCAGCAGCTTGGGAGGGAACACTGAAGCTTTCTTT. Translated: CASSLGGNTEAFF.

The V call is TRBV7-9, the J call TRBJ1-1; the D gene is possibly TRBD1 (5 bases). CDR3 size: 13 residues. Germline CDR1 and CDR2: SEHNR and FQNEAQ (reference sequence). The ends were cut back, 1 base at V and 11 bases at J, with 14 bases in the middle. The CDR3: CASSLEGERRAFF. The DNA for the CDR3 is TGTGCCAGCAGCTTAGAAGGGGAAAGACGGGCTTTCTTT.

This clone has a single count. In DNA form, the CDR3 reads TGTGCCAGCACCATATCGGGGGGCGATTTCCGGGGCTACACCTTC. Protein sequence: CASTISGGDFRGYTF. The gene calls are TRBV2 and TRBJ1-2, with TRBD1 as a possible D gene (6 bases). V gave up 7 bases and J gave up 8 bases, with 23 bases separating them. The CDR3 spans 15 residues. Per the germline V gene, CDR1 is SNHLY and CDR2 is FYNNEI.

V is TRBV20-1 and J is TRBJ2-2; D not resolved. The CDR3 totals 13 residues. The ends were cut back, 3 bases at V and 0 bases at J, with 5 bases in the middle. In germline, CDR1 is DFQATT, CDR2 SNEGSKA (reference sequence). CDR3 bases: TGCAGTGCTAGTAACACGAACACCGGGGAGCTGTTTTTT. It translates to CSASNTNTGELFF.